This is a list of T cell receptor beta chains from one sample in a study of PD-1 blockade in classical Hodgkin lymphoma. Sequencing was performed with immunoSEQ multiplex PCR; in TCRdb, only in-frame clones are kept and a portion is missing. The sample lists 70,000 or so clones; about 92% were seen once. The material sequenced was peripheral blood mononuclear cells (PBMCs), taken at baseline. These TCRs come from a human donor with classical Hodgkin lymphoma. CDR3s include the opening cysteine and the closing phenylalanine or tryptophan. A D gene is named only where the DNA matches it firmly. Clone size is stated in some rows and not others, as once, few, many or a class when expanded.

D	V	J	size	DNA	CDR3
NA	TRBV7-9	TRBJ1-3	once	TGTGCCAGCAGCTTAGGGGGGACGGTTGGAGGAAACACCATATATTTT	CASSLGGTVGGNTIYF
TRBD1	TRBV4-3	TRBJ1-4	NA	TGCGCCAGCAGCCTAGGGACAGGGTTTAATGAAAAACTGTTTTTT	CASSLGTGFNEKLFF
NA	TRBV29-1	TRBJ2-7	once	TGCAGCGCCGGGGGCAGGGGTGTCGAGCAGTACTTC	CSAGGRGVEQYF
NA	TRBV19	TRBJ2-3	NA	TGTGCCAGTAGGGAAAATTTGGTAGTGGAGGACCCCACAGATACGCAGTATTTT	CASRENLVVEDPTDTQYF
NA	TRBV30	TRBJ2-7	NA	TGTGCCTGGAGTACTACAGCTACTCAATACGAGCAGTACTTC	CAWSTTATQYEQYF
TRBD1	TRBV29-1	TRBJ2-4	NA	TGCAGCGTTGAGGAACAGGGGGCTAGGGTTCAGTACTTC	CSVEEQGARVQYF
NA	TRBV19	TRBJ1-4	NA	TGTGCCAGTAGTGGACAGTCAACTAATGAAAAACTGTTTTTT	CASSGQSTNEKLFF
NA	TRBV20-1	TRBJ2-3	NA	TGCAGTGCCTCAGGGGCAGATACGCAGTATTTT	CSASGADTQYF
NA	TRBV6-1	TRBJ1-1	NA	TGTGCCAGCAGTCTCACGGGGGTCGAGACTGAAGCTTTCTTT	CASSLTGVETEAFF
TRBD2	TRBV6-5	TRBJ2-3	NA	TGTGCCAGCAGGGGGACTAGCGGGAGCTTCGATACGCAGTATTTT	CASRGTSGSFDTQYF
TRBD1	TRBV4-3	TRBJ2-7	NA	TGCGCCAGCAGCCAAGCAATAACCGGGACAGGGGCCCCTCGGGAGCAGTACTTC	CASSQAITGTGAPREQYF
TRBD1	TRBV28	TRBJ2-7	NA	TGTGCCAGCAGGCAAGGGGGCGCGATTAACGAGCAGTACTTC	CASRQGGAINEQYF
TRBD1	TRBV6-6	TRBJ1-1	NA	TGTGCCAGCAGTAGACAGGGTATGAACACTGAAGCTTTCTTT	CASSRQGMNTEAFF
NA	TRBV6-5	TRBJ1-5	NA	TGTGCCAGCAGTACCGGGTGGTATAGCAATCAGCCCCAGCATTTT	CASSTGWYSNQPQHF
NA	TRBV5-1	TRBJ1-1	NA	TGCGCCAGTTTTGCCGGACCAGGTGGTACTGAAGCTTTCTTT	CASFAGPGGTEAFF
NA	TRBV7-8	TRBJ2-5	NA	TGTGCCAGCAGCGAAAGAGGAACAGGGGAGACCCAGTACTTC	CASSERGTGETQYF
NA	TRBV29-1	TRBJ1-5	NA	TGCAGCGTTGCTGGACACATCACCCAGCCCCAGCATTTT	CSVAGHITQPQHF
NA	TRBV5-8	TRBJ1-3	NA	TGTGCCAGCAGTGCGGGGGGTGGAAACACCATATATTTT	CASSAGGGNTIYF
NA	TRBV6-5	TRBJ1-4	NA	TGTGCCAGCAGTTACTACGGGAGAGGTGATGAAAAACTGTTTTTT	CASSYYGRGDEKLFF
NA	TRBV7-2	TRBJ1-4	NA	TGTGCCAGCAGCTTAGTGAATTCCGGGTCTAATGAAAAACTGTTTTTT	CASSLVNSGSNEKLFF
TRBD1	TRBV23-1	TRBJ2-7	NA	TGCGCCAGCACCCGGAGGCCCCGGGACAGCTCCTACGAGCAGTACTTC	CASTRRPRDSSYEQYF
NA	TRBV4-1	TRBJ1-4	NA	TGCGCCAGCAGCCAAGATGGTGACAGCCATTTCGGCGAAAAACTGTTTTTT	CASSQDGDSHFGEKLFF
NA	TRBV25-1	TRBJ1-3	NA	TGTGCCAGCAGTGTGACCGGGCCTGGAAACACCATATATTTT	CASSVTGPGNTIYF
NA	TRBV11-2	TRBJ1-3	once	TGTGCCAGCAGCTCTTTAGGCCTCGGGAGGGGATCTGGAAACACCATATATTTT	CASSSLGLGRGSGNTIYF
NA	TRBV6-4	TRBJ2-2	NA	TGTGCCAGCAGCCGGGACGCCAACACCGGGGAGCTGTTTTTT	CASSRDANTGELFF
TRBD1	TRBV4-3	TRBJ2-7	NA	TGCGCCAGCAGCGGGGACAGCGAATCCTACGAGCAGTACTTC	CASSGDSESYEQYF
TRBD2	TRBV7-8	TRBJ2-3	NA	TGTGCCAGCAGCCAAGGAAGCCAGCGGGGGATCACAGATACGCAGTATTTT	CASSQGSQRGITDTQYF
NA	TRBV6-5	TRBJ1-1	few	TGTGCCAGCAAAGACAGATACATGAACACTGAAGCTTTCTTT	CASKDRYMNTEAFF
TRBD1	TRBV28	TRBJ1-1	NA	TGTGCCAGCCAGATTGGGACAGGGAGAGTGAAAGGAACTGAAGCTTTCTTT	CASQIGTGRVKGTEAFF